This T cell receptor (beta chain) appears in the sequencing data of a study of blood T cell repertoires in COVID-19 (dated by TCRdb to the early 2020s). Regarding the complete study: Samples covering the acute and convalescent phases of COVID-19 were provided by collaborators in the United States, Italy and Spain. The samples were drawn from the first 160 participants of the ongoing ImmuneRACE study and from 950 to 1,500 subjects provided by 6 global collaborators. Deeply sampled blood TCRbeta repertoires from subjects exposed to, actively infected with, or recovered from COVID-19 were included in the dataset. The sample metadata nearly always contained a de-identified subject ID, COVID-19 status, age in years and sex. The prospective study material was composed of cDNA or gDNA derived from T cells, B-cell-depleted T cells, or PBMCs. HLA class I and class II types, where available, came from metadata supplied by the sample provider rather than from assay-based typing. A freely available public database, intended as a resource for researchers studying the immune response to SARS-CoV-2, is where the repertoires were released. What the research found in general, with its limitations: How much clinical and demographic metadata was included differed by source and by participant, and the metadata was provided uncurated.

A word on this clone: The specificity of this receptor is unknown. There are no base qualities to consult, and no much larger clone falls within one base.

Each collaborating institution followed its own protocols to collect whole blood in K2EDTA tubes. Collaborator samples were shipped for TCRbeta analysis as frozen whole blood, isolated PBMCs, or DNA extracted from either sample type. CDR1 and CDR2 are read off the germline V gene as MNHEY and SVGEGT. V is pared back by 0 bases and J by 6 bases, with 9 bases lying between the germline termini. Inclusive of the bounding cysteine and phenylalanine, the CDR3 is 14 residues long. Only the CDR3 part of the read is kept: 42 bases, read in frame from the first base. TCRbeta CDR3 regions were amplified from genomic DNA using the immunoSEQ Assay, a bias-controlled multiplex PCR. Per the authors' processing: The number of nucleated cells in each sample was estimated from the amplification of reference gene primers within the assay. To quantify the absolute abundance of each unique TCRbeta CDR3 rearrangement, sequence reads were collapsed and filtered. For each sample, productive Simpson clonality was calculated as the square root of Simpson's diversity index over productive rearrangements. Held by TCRdb, this immuneACCESS table contains in-frame sequences only and omits some clones. Under half of the omission traces to an unresolved V gene where checked; the cause of the rest is unknown. Clonal size and the V and J genes are those of that table, whereas D and trimming came from the DNA. For this sample there are around 150,000 clones; 85% to 90% appear just once. The top ten hold roughly a tenth of the sample.

The sequence derives from a man over 45 with active or convalescent COVID-19. This receptor chain uses TRBV6-2 or TRBV6-3 and TRBJ2-1; the D gene assignment is ambiguous. Input material: peripheral blood. The CDR3 sequence is CASSYSFPGNEQFF. The nucleotides are TGTGCCAGCAGTTACTCCTTCCCGGGCAATGAGCAGTTCTTC.